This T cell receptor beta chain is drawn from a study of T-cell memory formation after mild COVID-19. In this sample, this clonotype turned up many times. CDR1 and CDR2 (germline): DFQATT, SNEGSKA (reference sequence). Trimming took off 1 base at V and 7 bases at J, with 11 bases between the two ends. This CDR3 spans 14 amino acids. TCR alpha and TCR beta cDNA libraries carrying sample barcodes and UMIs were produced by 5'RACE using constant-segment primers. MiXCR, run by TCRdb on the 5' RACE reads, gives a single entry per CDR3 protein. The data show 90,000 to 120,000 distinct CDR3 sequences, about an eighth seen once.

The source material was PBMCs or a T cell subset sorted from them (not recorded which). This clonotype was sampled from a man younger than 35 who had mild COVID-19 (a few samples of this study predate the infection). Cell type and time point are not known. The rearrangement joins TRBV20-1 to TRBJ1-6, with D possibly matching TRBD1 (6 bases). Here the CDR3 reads CSARGHRENSPLHF. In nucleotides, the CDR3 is TGCAGTGCTAGAGGCCACAGGGAGAATTCACCCCTCCACTTT.